This passage covers 9 T cell receptor beta chains from one sample sequenced in a study of blood T cell repertoires in COVID-19. TCRdb's copy holds only in-frame clones and misses some; the assay was immunoSEQ multiplex PCR. This sample carries 210,000 or so clones, about 90% of them seen once, and the ten largest clones take about 12%. The sequencing input was peripheral blood. The receptors were gathered from a woman between 18 and 29 years old who had recovered from COVID-19.

The chain employs TRBV6-5 and TRBJ2-7, with a weak D call TRBD1 (6 bases). This CDR3 spans 13 amino acids. The V gene's germline CDR1 is MNHEY and CDR2 SVGAGI. V lost 5 bases and J 4 bases, leaving 12 bases between the germline ends. CDR3 in amino acids: CASSLNRVYEQYF. In DNA form, the CDR3 reads TGTGCCAGCAGTCTTAACAGGGTTTACGAGCAGTACTTC.

The chain uses TRBV19 and TRBJ1-5; 8 bases are shared with TRBD1. The germline CDR1 and CDR2 sequences are LNHDA and SQIVND (reference sequence). J gave up 14 bases and V 3 bases, and 9 bases lay outside the gene matches. This CDR3 contains 13 residues. This chain's CDR3 is CASSIFAGGGEHF. The CDR3 nucleotides are TGTGCCAGTAGTATCTTCGCAGGGGGCGGCGAGCATTTT.

The V call is TRBV5-6, the J call TRBJ1-2, with TRBD1 matching 11 bases. Germline CDR1 is SGHDT and CDR2 is YYEEEE. This CDR3 is 13 amino acids long. The junction had 2 bases not matched to a gene; V was cut back by 3 bases and J by 7 bases. DNA of the CDR3: TGTGCCAGCAGCTGGGACAGGGGGGGTGGCTACACCTTC. It is translated as CASSWDRGGGYTF.

The rearrangement joins TRBV27 to TRBJ1-2; the D gene is possibly TRBD1 (6 bases). V shed 6 bases and J shed 2 bases, with 13 bases lying between them. Germline V gene lookup returns CDR1 MNHEY and CDR2 SMNVEV (reference sequence). The CDR3 contains 14 residues. CDR3 region: CASRGTGTNYGYTF. The CDR3, as DNA: TGTGCCAGCAGGGGAACAGGGACCAACTATGGCTACACCTTC.

V usage is TRBV5-1 and J usage is TRBJ1-1, with D unclear. The germline V and J ends were trimmed by 2 bases and 1 base, with 6 bases remaining between them. CDR1 and CDR2 (germline): SGHRS, YFSETQ. This CDR3 has 13 amino acids. CDR3 amino acids: CASSFLANTEAFF. CDR3 in DNA: TGCGCCAGCAGCTTCTTGGCGAACACTGAAGCTTTCTTT. The variable domain in full, completed from reference TRBV5-1 and TRBJ1-1, reads KAGVTQTPRYLIKTRGQQVTLSCSPISGHRSVSWYQQTPGQGLQFLFEYFSETQRNKGNFPGRFSGRQFSNSRSEMNVSTLELGDSALYLCASSFLANTEAFFGQGTRLTVV.

CDR3: CASSYKTGGGYTF. The CDR3 DNA follows: TGTGCCAGCAGCTACAAGACCGGGGGGGGCTACACCTTC. This sequence joins TRBV2 and TRBJ1-2; possibly TRBD1 for D (5 bases). Trimming cost V 6 bases and J 8 bases, with 16 bases left between them. Germline V gene data show CDR1 as SNHLY and CDR2 as FYNNEI. The CDR3 is 13 amino acids.

This clone was detected a few times. The chain carries TRBV7-9 and TRBJ1-1, with a tentative D call TRBD1 (5 bases). With 5 bases removed from V and 3 bases from J, the gap between germline ends came to 13 bases. The length of the CDR3 is 14 residues. The germline V gene has CDR1 SEHNR and CDR2 FQNEAQ (reference sequence). CDR3 in amino acids: CASSLVLGDTEAFF. The CDR3 bases are TGTGCCAGCAGCCTGGTTTTAGGGGACACTGAAGCTTTCTTT.

The V gene is TRBV4-3, the J gene TRBJ2-3; tentative D call: TRBD1 (6 bases). V lost 5 bases and J lost 2, with 17 bases in between. This CDR3 region has 16 residues. Germline V gives CDR1 LGHNA, CDR2 YSLEER. CDR3 DNA: TGCGCCAGCAGCGGGGGCGGCACCGCCGACACAGATACGCAGTATTTT. Its translation: CASSGGGTADTDTQYF.

A remark on this clone: The junction shows a germline mismatch at one end, possibly a read error. V and J are TRBV13 and TRBJ2-5; TRBD1 matches at 9 bases. Per germline, CDR1 PRHDT and CDR2 FYEKMQ (reference sequence). The CDR3 has 15 amino acids. CDR3 DNA sequence: TGTGCCAGCAGCCTAGGGACAGGGCACCCAGAGACCCAGTACTTC. Residues: CASSLGTGHPETQYF.